Listed here are 2 T cell receptor beta chains from one sample, sequenced in a study of blood T cell repertoires in COVID-19 (TCRdb year 2020). Libraries were constructed by the immunoSEQ multiplex PCR assay. Not all clones reach the TCRdb copy of this immuneACCESS table, which keeps in-frame sequences only. Checked studies attribute under half of the gap to unresolved V genes and leave the rest unexplained. The sample profile shows fewer than 350,000 clones; approximately 91% of them were found once. The top ten constitute roughly 2% of the sample. Sequencing used PBMCs or T cells enriched from blood (not recorded which). The receptors derive from a woman in her thirties or forties with acute COVID-19.

This sequence joins TRBV5-6 and TRBJ2-5; no clear D gene. Germline V gives CDR1 SGHDT, CDR2 YYEEEE. The length of the CDR3 is 14 residues. Deletions cut 1 base from V and 3 bases from J, with 10 bases between. CDR3 DNA sequence: TGTGCCAGCAGCTTGTCCTGGGCTGAAGAGACCCAGTACTTC. It is translated as CASSLSWAEETQYF. Full variable domain (rest looked up from reference TRBV5-6 and TRBJ2-5): DAGVTQSPTHLIKTRGQQVTLRCSPKSGHDTVSWYQQALGQGPQFIFQYYEEEERQRGNFPDRFSGHQFPNYSSELNVNALLLGDSALYLCASSLSWAEETQYFGPGTRLLVL.

This clone is a singleton in its sample. The rearrangement links TRBV11-3 to TRBJ2-4; a possible D gene is TRBD2 (6 bases). This CDR3 is built from 13 residues. CDR1 is SGHNT and CDR2 is YENEEA in the germline V gene. V dropped 5 bases and J dropped 6 bases, with 11 bases sitting between them. CDR3 residues: CASSPRDLNIQYF. Written as DNA, the CDR3 is TGTGCCAGCAGCCCCCGGGACTTAAACATTCAGTACTTC. The whole variable domain, remainder taken from reference TRBV11-3 and TRBJ2-4, is EAGVVQSPRYKIIEKKQPVAFWCNPISGHNTLYWYLQNLGQGPELLIRYENEEAVDDSQLPKDRFSAERLKGVDSTLKIQPAELGDSAVYLCASSPRDLNIQYFGAGTRLSVL.